This T cell receptor beta chain was captured in a study of response to subunit inactivated influenza vaccine. Overall study results and limits: It was suggested by the authors that few new T cells are recruited by each seasonal influenza vaccination.

At least ten counts were recorded for this clonotype. Its antigen is undetermined. This CDR3 spans 13 amino acids. Germline lookup yields CDR1 SGHDT and CDR2 YYEEEE. V lost 1 base, J lost 8 bases, and 5 bases stayed unmatched. TCRdb called the RT-PCR reads again in MiXCR, with one record for every CDR3 protein. The table shows a few hundred thousand distinct CDR3 sequences, with roughly 22% occurring only once. This chain connects TRBV5-6 to TRBJ1-2, with 7 nucleotides matching TRBD1. Source: PBMCs from blood, taken less than 22 months after vaccination. This TCR was sampled from a man aged 45 to 75 who received an inactivated influenza vaccine. Here the CDR3 DNA reads TGTGCCAGCAGCTTGAGGGGACAGCCCGGCTACACCTTC. It encodes CASSLRGQPGYTF. Looking up the rest from reference TRBV5-6 and TRBJ1-2 gives the full variable domain: DAGVTQSPTHLIKTRGQQVTLRCSPKSGHDTVSWYQQALGQGPQFIFQYYEEEERQRGNFPDRFSGHQFPNYSSELNVNALLLGDSALYLCASSLRGQPGYTFGSGTRLTVV.